This T cell receptor (beta chain) appears in the sequencing data of a study of T cell responses to AZD1222 COVID-19 vaccine. Here immunoSEQ multiplex PCR was the method, and the copy in TCRdb shows in-frame clones only, minus some. The profile covers about 130,000 clones, with about nine tenths appearing a single time and around 20% taken by the ten largest. This CDR3 is 14 amino acids long. Trimming removed 6 bases from V and 2 bases from J; junction bases left unmatched: 7. Germline loops: CDR1 LGHNA, CDR2 YNFKEQ. The sample consisted of peripheral blood, taken on day 0 of AZD1222 vaccination. The J gene is TRBJ2-7, the V gene TRBV4-2; 7 positions match TRBD2. The clonotype originates from an adult in good health. The CDR3 is CASRPGGPTYEQYF. The CDR3 nucleotides read TGTGCCAGCAGACCGGGGGGACCCACCTACGAGCAGTACTTC.